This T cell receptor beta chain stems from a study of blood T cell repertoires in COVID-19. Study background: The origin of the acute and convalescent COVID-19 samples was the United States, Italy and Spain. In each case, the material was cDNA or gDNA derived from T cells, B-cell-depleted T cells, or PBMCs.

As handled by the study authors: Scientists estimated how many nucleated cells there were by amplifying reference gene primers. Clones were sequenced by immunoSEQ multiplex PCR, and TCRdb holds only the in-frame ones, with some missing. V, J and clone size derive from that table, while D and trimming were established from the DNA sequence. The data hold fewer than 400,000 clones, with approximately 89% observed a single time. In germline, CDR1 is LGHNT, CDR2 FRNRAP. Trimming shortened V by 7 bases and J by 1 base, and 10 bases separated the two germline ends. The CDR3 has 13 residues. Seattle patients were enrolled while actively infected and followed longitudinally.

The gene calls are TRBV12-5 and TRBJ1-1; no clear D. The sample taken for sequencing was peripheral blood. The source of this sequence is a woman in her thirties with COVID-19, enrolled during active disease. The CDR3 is CASALTGNTEAFF. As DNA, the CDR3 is TGTGCTAGTGCCCTGACGGGGAACACTGAAGCTTTCTTT.